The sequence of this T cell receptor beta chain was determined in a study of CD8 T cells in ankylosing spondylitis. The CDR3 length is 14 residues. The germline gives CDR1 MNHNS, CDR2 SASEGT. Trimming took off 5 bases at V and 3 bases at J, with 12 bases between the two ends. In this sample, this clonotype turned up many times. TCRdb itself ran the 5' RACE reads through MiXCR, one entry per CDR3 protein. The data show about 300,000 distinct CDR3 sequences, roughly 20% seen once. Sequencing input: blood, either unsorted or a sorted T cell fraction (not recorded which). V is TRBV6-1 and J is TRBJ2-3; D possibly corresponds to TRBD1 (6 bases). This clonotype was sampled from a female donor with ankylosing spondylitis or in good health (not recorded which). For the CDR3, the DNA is TGTGCCAGCAGTCATCTAGGGGGAACAGATACGCAGTATTTT. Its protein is CASSHLGGTDTQYF.